This T cell receptor beta chain came from a study of CD8 T cells in Susac syndrome. A quantity of about 0.5 to 1 ug RNA underwent reverse transcription using random hexamers. From the immunoSEQ multiplex PCR reads, TCRdb called clonotypes with MiXCR, one entry per CDR3 protein. The table lists 50,000 to 55,000 distinct CDR3 sequences, more than 85% of them singletons. The CDR3 contains 14 residues. With 3 bases removed from V and 2 bases from J, the gap between germline ends came to 9 bases. The germline V gene encodes CDR1 SGDLS and CDR2 YYNGEE. CD8+ and CD4+ blood T cells underwent TCR beta sequencing. As judged by recently defined diagnostic criteria, patients with Susac syndrome had definite or probable disease. Negative isolation was used for CD8+ and CD4+ T cells, and FACS enrichment was applied to TEMRA cells.

The TCR was taken from a human donor with Susac syndrome. The chain recombines TRBV9 with TRBJ1-3, with a possible D match to TRBD1 (5 bases). Sequencing input: CD8+ T cells from PBMCs. CDR3: CASSAWGAGNTIYF. The DNA for the CDR3 is TGTGCCAGCAGCGCTTGGGGGGCTGGAAACACCATATATTTT.